The 17 T cell receptor beta chains in this list originate from one sample, sequenced in a study of CD8 T cells in Susac syndrome. Reverse transcription used about 0.5 to 1 ug RNA and random hexamers. TCRdb re-derived calls from the immunoSEQ multiplex PCR reads in MiXCR, one entry per CDR3 protein. Among 100,000 to 150,000 distinct CDR3 sequences, about 94% were seen once, and the ten largest hold 0.25% to 0.3%. The sample comprised CD8+ T cells from PBMCs. All receptors come from a human donor with Susac syndrome.

This chain links TRBV6-2 or TRBV6-3 with TRBJ2-7; D not certain. CDR3 length equals 13 residues. Germline CDR1 MNHEY, CDR2 SVGEGT. Deletions cut 2 bases from V and 3 bases from J, with 8 bases between. CDR3 nucleotide sequence: TGTGCCAGCAGTTACGGGTCGGGCTACGAGCAGTACTTC. Its protein is CASSYGSGYEQYF.

The chain recombines TRBV7-9 with TRBJ1-5; TRBD1 matches 9 bases. The CDR3 consists of 13 residues. Germline CDR1 and CDR2: SEHNR and FQNEAQ (reference sequence). Trimming took 1 base from V and 11 from J; bases not matched to a gene: 3. In nucleotides, the CDR3 is TGTGCCAGCAGCTTAGGGGGGACAGGGTCCCAGCATTTT. It translates to CASSLGGTGSQHF. The full variable domain, its missing parts supplied by reference TRBV7-9 and TRBJ1-5, is DTGVSQNPRHKITKRGQNVTFRCDPISEHNRLYWYRQTLGQGPEFLTYFQNEAQLEKSRLLSDRFSAERPKGSFSTLEIQRTEQGDSAMYLCASSLGGTGSQHFGDGTRLSIL.

In nucleotides, the CDR3 is TGTGCCAGCAGGGGAGGGACAGGGGCTCAGCCCCAGCATTTT. This translates into CASRGGTGAQPQHF. The gene calls are TRBV6-2 or TRBV6-3 and TRBJ1-5; 10 positions match TRBD1. The ends lost 6 bases at V and 6 bases at J; junction bases unmatched: 5. This CDR3 has 14 residues. Germline V gene sequence: CDR1 MNHEY, CDR2 SVGEGT.

The J gene is TRBJ2-3, the V gene TRBV27; possibly TRBD2 for D (6 bases). Trimming removed 4 bases from V and 5 bases from J, with 19 bases in between. CDR3 length: 16 amino acids. Per germline, CDR1 MNHEY and CDR2 SMNVEV (reference sequence). The CDR3 protein is CASSSLASRSLDTQYF. DNA of the CDR3: TGTGCCAGCAGTTCCCTAGCGTCCCGGTCCTTAGATACGCAGTATTTT.

V usage is TRBV9 and J usage is TRBJ2-4; possible D gene TRBD1, 6 bases. Germline CDR1 SGDLS, CDR2 YYNGEE. The V end lost 0 bases, the J end lost 5 bases, and 6 bases lay between the germline ends. The CDR3 covers 13 residues. The CDR3, as DNA: TGTGCCAGCAGCGTAGCAGGGGAAAACATTCAGTACTTC. This translates into CASSVAGENIQYF.

The CDR3 bases are TGTGCCAGTAGTACTCCGGGCGGGGGTAGCGAGGAGACCCAGTACTTC. Protein sequence: CASSTPGGGSEETQYF. The rearrangement links TRBV19 to TRBJ2-5; 7 nucleotides align to TRBD2. Germline V gives CDR1 LNHDA, CDR2 SQIVND (reference sequence). V was clipped by 4 bases and J by 5 bases; unmatched bases: 13. The CDR3 extends over 16 amino acids.

The rearrangement uses TRBV12-3 or TRBV12-4 and TRBJ1-5; weak D call: TRBD1 (5 bases). This CDR3 has 16 residues. With 1 base removed from V and 2 bases from J, the gap between germline ends came to 12 bases. The CDR3 loop reads CASSLGGAEGNQPQHF. The CDR3 nucleotides read TGTGCCAGCAGTTTAGGAGGGGCGGAAGGCAATCAGCCCCAGCATTTT.

V gene TRBV7-2 combines with J gene TRBJ1-5; D is uncertain. The ends were cut back, 0 bases at V and 0 bases at J, with 9 bases in the middle. Germline loops: CDR1 SGHTA, CDR2 FQGNSA. The CDR3 extends over 16 amino acids. CDR3 sequence: CASSLALGYSNQPQHF. As DNA, the CDR3 is TGTGCCAGCAGCTTAGCGTTGGGGTATAGCAATCAGCCCCAGCATTTT.

The chain has TRBV29-1 and TRBJ2-3, with 8 positions matching TRBD1. Germline V gene lookup returns CDR1 SQVTM and CDR2 ANQGSEA. The CDR3 is made up of 16 amino acids. Trimming took 6 bases from V and 6 from J; bases not matched to a gene: 17. The CDR3 DNA reads TGCAGCGTCCAGGGCGGACAGGGATGGTTGGAGGATACGCAGTATTTT. This codes for CSVQGGQGWLEDTQYF.

The J gene is TRBJ1-1, the V gene TRBV12-3 or TRBV12-4; D not certain. The CDR3 contains 14 residues. V was shortened by 6 bases and J by 3 bases, with 14 bases between the two germline ends. The CDR3 sequence: CASSPAGDDTEAFF. CDR3 in DNA: TGTGCCAGCAGCCCCGCCGGAGACGACACTGAAGCTTTCTTT.

The chain links TRBV4-1 to TRBJ1-1; perhaps TRBD1 as D (5 bases). Germline V CDR1 and CDR2: MGHRA, YSYEKL. Between the trimmed V and J ends, which lost 0 bases and 11 bases, there was a span of 13 bases. The CDR3 runs to 13 residues. CDR3 amino acids: CASSQDRGILAFF. The DNA for the CDR3 is TGCGCCAGCAGCCAAGATCGGGGGATACTGGCTTTCTTT.

This clonotype was observed a few times. The chain carries TRBV6-5 and TRBJ1-5; D is undetermined. Trimming shortened V by 3 bases and J by 8 bases, and 11 bases separated the two germline ends. The CDR3 runs to 13 residues. Germline V lookup: CDR1 MNHEY, CDR2 SVGAGI. CDR3 sequence: CASSYMQPEPQHF. CDR3 coding DNA: TGTGCCAGCAGTTATATGCAGCCAGAGCCCCAGCATTTT.

The chain is built from TRBV7-9 and TRBJ2-7; possibly TRBD1 for D (5 bases). The germline V gene has CDR1 SEHNR and CDR2 FQNEAQ (reference sequence). V lost 5 bases, J lost 3 bases, and 17 bases lay in between. The CDR3 loop spans 15 amino acids. In DNA form, the CDR3 reads TGTGCCAGCAGCCTCGACAGAGAAAGCAGCTACGAGCAGTACTTC. It encodes CASSLDRESSYEQYF.

V gene TRBV13 combines with J gene TRBJ2-7; D is unclear. The germline gives CDR1 PRHDT, CDR2 FYEKMQ (reference sequence). CDR3 length: 13 residues. The V end lost 4 bases, the J end lost 6 bases, and 13 bases lay between the germline ends. The CDR3 DNA reads as TGTGCCAGCAGCTCCAACGACTCTCCCGAGCAGTACTTC. It specifies CASSSNDSPEQYF.

The chain couples TRBV9 to TRBJ2-6; D is unresolved. This CDR3 comprises 14 residues. Germline values: CDR1 SGDLS, CDR2 YYNGEE. The V end lost 0 bases, the J end lost 0 bases, and 1 base lay between the germline ends. The CDR3 loop is CASSVVSGANVLTF. CDR3 sequence (DNA): TGTGCCAGCAGCGTAGTCTCTGGGGCCAACGTCCTGACTTTC.

V is TRBV29-1 and J is TRBJ1-4; the D gene is possibly TRBD1 (5 bases). V was shortened by 7 bases and J by 11 bases, with 17 bases between the two germline ends. This CDR3 has 12 amino acids. Germline V CDR1 and CDR2: SQVTM, ANQGSEA. CDR3 DNA sequence: TGCAGCGCCCCCGACCGGGAGGGGAAACTGTTTTTT. It encodes CSAPDREGKLFF.

V gene TRBV3-1 combines with J gene TRBJ2-1; TRBD1 aligns across 8 bases. CDR1 is LGHDT, CDR2 YNNKEL, per germline (reference sequence). V dropped 0 bases and J dropped 2; count of bases not matched to a gene: 9. The CDR3 runs to 18 residues. CDR3 region: CASSQEPDRGSPYNEQFF. The DNA of the CDR3 is TGTGCCAGCAGCCAAGAACCCGACAGGGGTAGTCCCTACAATGAGCAGTTCTTC.